This T cell receptor beta chain was profiled in a study of identifying expanded T cells in peripheral blood. General study points: Across healthy donors, higher total template counts meant significantly greater roughly 2-week count variance.

The CDR3 runs 15 residues. V lost 0 bases and J lost 6, with 11 bases in between. Looked up from germline, CDR1 is LGHNA and CDR2 is YSLEER. Clones were read by immunoSEQ multiplex PCR, and TCRdb kept only the in-frame ones, dropping some. The sample includes 60,000 to 70,000 clones, roughly 86% of them seen just once. As concerns this clone: The antigen remains unidentified.

No infections or other immune events were documented during collection. Source material: blood. The sequence was obtained from a person aged 18 to 70 in good health. The rearrangement links TRBV4-3 to TRBJ2-2; D is unclear. This CDR3 is CASSQDPEIPGELFF. The CDR3 nucleotides are TGCGCCAGCAGCCAAGATCCCGAAATCCCCGGGGAGCTGTTTTTT.